The T cell receptor (beta chain) under discussion was sequenced for a study of PD-1 blockade in classical Hodgkin lymphoma (dated by TCRdb to 2020 to 2021). Describing the broader study: Nivolumab dosing was 3 mg/kg intravenously every 2 weeks, continuing until either disease progression or unacceptable toxicity. A peripheral blood immune signature of response to PD-1 blockade in classical Hodgkin lymphoma was defined using TCR beta sequencing and CyTOF. General study outcomes and caveats: Newly diagnosed patients were reported to have lower baseline TCR diversity than healthy donors, and relapsed/refractory patients were reported to have lower baseline TCR diversity still. CD4+ but not CD8+ TCR diversity rose significantly by C4D1 (p=0.0027 vs p=0.16), most apparent in complete responders (p=0.02). Patients starting nivolumab less than 1 year after ASCT had lower diversity and were excluded from later analyses to avoid confounding by immune reconstitution. The study was limited to a single clinical trial cohort, and causes of repertoire differences, possibly disease activity or prior therapy, remained undefined. Among trial patients, those achieving complete response had baseline diversity similar to that of newly diagnosed patients, while diversity was significantly lower in partial responders and progressors.

The time point label, as the study defines it: cycle 4 day 1 (C4D1), after six to seven weeks of nivolumab. Relapse after autologous stem cell transplantation had occurred in all trial patients, and cohorts A, B and C were distinguished by prior brentuximab vedotin exposure. The trial cohort comprised 60 or so patients with relapsed/refractory classical Hodgkin lymphoma whose best overall responses were complete response, partial response or progressive disease. In the multi-cohort phase II CheckMate 205 trial, trial patients received single-agent nivolumab. An independent review committee assessed best overall response using the 2007 International Working Group response criteria. PBMCs from the trial were collected at three points: immediately before nivolumab initiation (C1D1), and during therapy at cycle 2 day 1 and cycle 4 day 1. Peripheral blood was collected in 8 mL Vacutainer Cell Preparation Tubes, from which PBMCs were isolated by centrifugation and then cryopreserved.

The germline ends are 22 bases apart after V is trimmed by 3 bases and J by 7 bases. The germline V gene yields MDHEN for CDR1 and SYDVKM for CDR2. Measured from the cysteine to the phenylalanine, the CDR3 is 17 residues long. Only the CDR3 region is kept as DNA, spanning 51 bases read in frame from base 1. Remarks on this clone: Its antigen remains undetermined. No base qualities exist here, and no much larger clone lies one base off it.

Genomic DNA was extracted with the Qiagen DNeasy kit from unsorted PBMCs and from negatively selected CD4+ and CD8+ fractions. Using primers that anneal to V and J segments, immunoSEQ multiplex PCR amplified the TCR beta CDR3 regions. A synthetic immune receptor repertoire was used to minimize amplification bias, and any residual bias was removed computationally once sequencing was done. Per the original workflow: Custom Python scripts were used to quantify repertoire diversity as the Shannon entropy index. Unsorted, CD4+ and CD8+ repertoires were examined separately, except in combined analyses, for which CD4+ and CD8+ sequences were merged in silico. A clone was considered expanded if an increase in frequency of at least 2-fold after treatment relative to C1D1 was found, and a pseudocount of 0.5 was applied to clones undetected at baseline. Singleton clones were defined as clones with 0 or 1 copy at C1D1, and non-singleton clones were defined as clones with 2 or more copies. Clones expanded in unsorted samples were annotated as CD4+, CD8+ or unknown by matching protein sequences in sorted samples from the same patient. Wilcoxon tests on paired samples were used to test changes in diversity from C1D1 to C4D1. TCRdb's version of the immuneACCESS table is confined to in-frame rearrangements and falls short of the full clone set. An unresolved V gene accounts for under half of the shortfall where checked; the remainder is of unknown origin. The DNA gave D and trimming, while V, J and clone size come from that table. The table for this sample lists over 85,000 clones; 90% to 95% of them were counted only once. The ten largest clonotypes hold approximately 2% of the sample.

This TCR was recovered from a human donor with classical Hodgkin lymphoma. The specimen was peripheral blood mononuclear cells (PBMCs), collected before the fourth cycle of nivolumab. The chain was built from TRBV28 and TRBJ2-1; the D gene is possibly TRBD1 or TRBD2, each agreeing over 5 bases. DNA sequence: TGTGCCAGCAGTTTCCCGGCTCCGGGACCCACCCTGAATGAGCAGTTCTTC. This is translated as CASSFPAPGPTLNEQFF.